Presented here are 11 T cell receptor beta chains from one specimen sequenced in a study of cytomegalovirus exposure and HLA in healthy donors. It was with 60 Vbeta and 13 Jbeta primers that the PCR ran. Method: immunoSEQ multiplex PCR; TCRdb's copy keeps in-frame clones and lacks some. The repertoire holds under 200,000 clones, 80% seen once, with 1% in the top ten. The sequenced sample was PBMCs. These receptors were collected from a woman in her forties or fifties in good health and CMV-seropositive.

This chain links TRBV6-6 with TRBJ2-7; 9 bases fit TRBD1. Per germline, CDR1 MNHNY and CDR2 SVGAGI (reference sequence). The CDR3 sequence is 14 residues long. The J segment lost 5 bases and the V segment lost 5 bases, leaving 7 bases of the junction unmatched. Here the CDR3 DNA reads TGTGCCAGCAGTCGGGACAGGGCTTCCCACGAGCAGTACTTC. Translation gives CASSRDRASHEQYF.

This clone was seen once. The chain recombines TRBV18 with TRBJ1-1, with a possible D match to TRBD1 (6 bases). V was cut by 6 bases and J by 0 bases, with 14 bases left in between. The length of the CDR3 is 15 residues. The germline gives CDR1 KGHSH, CDR2 LQKENI. CDR3 sequence reads: CASSLIQGMNTEAFF. The CDR3 DNA reads as TGTGCCAGCTCGCTGATACAGGGAATGAACACTGAAGCTTTCTTT.

In this sample, this clone turned up a few times. This chain uses TRBV28 with TRBJ1-5; perhaps TRBD1 as D (5 bases). The germline V gene encodes CDR1 MDHEN and CDR2 SYDVKM. Trimming took 5 bases from V and 5 from J, leaving 13 bases between them. The CDR3 runs 14 residues. The CDR3 reads CASSPSGGYQPQHF. Here the CDR3 DNA reads TGTGCCAGCAGTCCCTCGGGGGGTTATCAGCCCCAGCATTTT.

A few counts support this clone. The gene calls are TRBV29-1 and TRBJ1-1, with 10 bases lining up with TRBD1. The CDR3 is 14 residues long. Trimming cost V 6 bases and J 10 bases; bases outside gene matches: 14. CDR1 SQVTM and CDR2 ANQGSEA come from the germline V gene. This chain's CDR3 is CSVGRGTGDPRAFF. The CDR3 DNA follows: TGCAGCGTGGGACGGGGGACAGGGGATCCGAGAGCTTTCTTT.

The rearrangement links TRBV30 to TRBJ2-7; maybe TRBD2 (5 bases). The CDR3 contains 13 residues. Trimming left V 2 bases short and J 4 bases short, with 12 bases between. Germline CDR1 reads GTSNPN; CDR2 reads SVGIG (reference sequence). The CDR3 loop reads CAWSKGLVYEQYF. The CDR3 DNA follows: TGTGCCTGGAGTAAAGGACTTGTTTACGAGCAGTACTTC.

This clone was observed once. The chain links TRBV27 to TRBJ2-1; no definite D call. Germline V gene sequence: CDR1 MNHEY, CDR2 SMNVEV (reference sequence). The CDR3 is made up of 12 amino acids. Trimming removed 5 bases at V and 3 bases at J, with 5 bases between. CDR3 amino acids: CASSPVYNEQFF. CDR3 nucleotides: TGTGCCAGCAGTCCCGTCTACAATGAGCAGTTCTTC.

The rearrangement links TRBV11-1 to TRBJ2-2; 12 bases match TRBD2. This CDR3 spans 15 amino acids. Unmatched junction bases numbered 6, after V lost 7 bases and J lost 6 bases. CDR1 and CDR2 from the germline V gene are SGHAT and FQDESV (reference sequence). The CDR3 loop is CASTSSGRAAGELFF. CDR3 nucleotides: TGTGCCAGCACGTCTAGCGGGAGGGCGGCCGGGGAGCTGTTTTTT.

The rearrangement uses TRBV5-1 and TRBJ2-7; 9 bases align to TRBD2. With 0 bases clipped from V and 0 bases from J, the junction kept 4 bases outside the gene matches. CDR1 is SGHRS, CDR2 YFSETQ, per germline. This CDR3 spans 16 amino acids. For the CDR3, the DNA is TGCGCCAGCAGCTTGGTTCCTAGCGGGACCTCCTACGAGCAGTACTTC. Its protein is CASSLVPSGTSYEQYF.

For the CDR3, the DNA is TGTGCCAGCAGCAGGGACAGGGCCCATGAGCAGTTCTTC. It encodes CASSRDRAHEQFF. The chain uses TRBV5-4 and TRBJ2-1; TRBD1 agrees at 9 bases. Germline V CDR1 and CDR2: SGHNT, YYREEE (reference sequence). J was trimmed by 8 bases and V by 4 bases; bases with no gene match: 4. The CDR3 sequence is 13 residues long.

This clone was counted only a few times. The chain links TRBV5-1 to TRBJ1-2, with D perhaps TRBD1 (6 bases). Deletions cut 1 base from V and 5 bases from J, with 27 bases between. The germline CDR1 and CDR2 sequences are SGHRS and YFSETQ. The CDR3 has 19 residues. The DNA of the CDR3 is TGCGCCAGCAGCTTGAGCGTTACAGGGTCACCAGCGAGAGGATATGGCTACACCTTC. Translating gives CASSLSVTGSPARGYGYTF.

The J gene is TRBJ1-2, the V gene TRBV19; 9 nucleotides line up with TRBD1. There are 15 residues in the CDR3. Germline CDR1 reads LNHDA; CDR2 reads SQIVND (reference sequence). V shed 0 bases, J shed 8 bases, and the junction held 7 bases outside the gene matches. CDR3 protein: CASSIDGQGFGGYTF. As DNA, the CDR3 is TGTGCCAGTAGTATAGATGGACAGGGGTTTGGAGGCTACACCTTC.